The source of this TCR beta chain is a study of Tregs in tolerant kidney transplant recipients. CD4+CD25+CD127- Tregs, CD4+CD25- non-Tregs, CD4 and CD8 cells were sorted. This clone appeared a few times. No antigen is known for it. Generated by immunoSEQ multiplex PCR, the TCRdb table keeps only in-frame clones and is missing some. This table has about 240,000 clones, 80% to 85% appearing once. The V end lost 5 bases, the J end lost 3 bases, and 11 bases lay between the germline ends. Germline V gene lookup returns CDR1 MNHEY and CDR2 SMNVEV (reference sequence). CDR3 size: 13 residues. Study-level results: Biological reproducibility was not directly addressed in this study. Validation in larger populations is needed because few patients were studied. The most relevant donor-specific Treg TCRbeta repertoire apparently came from expansion with activated donor B cells.

The genes are TRBV27 and TRBJ2-7; D may be TRBD2 (6 bases). The receptor's source is a human donor in good health. Material: CD4+ T cells from blood. The CDR3 sequence is CASSGGSVYEQYF. CDR3 DNA: TGTGCCAGCAGTGGGGGGTCTGTCTACGAGCAGTACTTC.